The rows below give T cell receptor beta chains drawn from one sample of a study of T cells in Graves' hyperthyroidism and ophthalmopathy. TCRdb passed the multiplex PCR reads through MiXCR, listing each CDR3 protein once. The sample records about 420,000 distinct CDR3 sequences, 15% to 19% being singletons. The material sequenced was blood. The receptors were gathered from a young woman with Graves' hyperthyroidism. The conserved cysteine and the conserved F or W are not part of the CDR3 here. Each record gives: V gene, J gene, D gene, CDR3 protein. D genes are given only for firm matches.

V: TRBV2
J: TRBJ2-5
D: .
CDR3: ASSEALSRPAAETQY

V: TRBV5-1
J: TRBJ2-3
D: TRBD2
CDR3: ASSLSGGLAANLDTQY

V: TRBV28
J: TRBJ2-5
D: TRBD1
CDR3: ASSSSGTEDPAAQETQY

V: TRBV6-5
J: TRBJ2-1
D: .
CDR3: ASSYRQTLTANEQF

V: TRBV14
J: TRBJ2-1
D: .
CDR3: ASSQMTNSYNEQF

V: TRBV28
J: TRBJ2-5
D: .
CDR3: ASWDEPETQY

V: TRBV19
J: TRBJ2-7
D: .
CDR3: ASSISWGNYEQY

V: TRBV12-3/TRBV12-4
J: TRBJ2-3
D: TRBD2
CDR3: ASLPAGTSGGTATDTQY

V: TRBV6-2/TRBV6-3
J: TRBJ2-5
D: .
CDR3: ASRIQGGETQY

V: TRBV13
J: TRBJ2-7
D: TRBD2
CDR3: ASRSGGSYEQY

V: TRBV2
J: TRBJ1-4
D: TRBD1
CDR3: AGHRGNEKLF

V: TRBV5-1
J: TRBJ2-5
D: .
CDR3: ASNPDGSQETQY

V: TRBV29-1
J: TRBJ1-2
D: .
CDR3: SVEYLPGSYT

V: TRBV28
J: TRBJ1-5
D: .
CDR3: ASTGVGGNQPQH

V: TRBV7-3
J: TRBJ1-2
D: .
CDR3: ASSPGTSGEGYT

V: TRBV5-1
J: TRBJ2-2
D: .
CDR3: ASSLGPEGAGELF

V: TRBV20-1
J: TRBJ1-1
D: TRBD1
CDR3: SASKRTGVLEAF

V: TRBV12-3/TRBV12-4
J: TRBJ2-2
D: .
CDR3: ASRNWADLTGELF

V: TRBV7-9
J: TRBJ2-1
D: .
CDR3: ASSILNGLGVEF

V: TRBV3-1
J: TRBJ1-1
D: TRBD1
CDR3: ASSQDPGQGFLNTEAF

V: TRBV7-2
J: TRBJ2-3
D: .
CDR3: ASSRTLTPLTLTDTQY

V: TRBV7-2
J: TRBJ2-5
D: .
CDR3: ASSLNVNREETQY

V: TRBV13
J: TRBJ1-3
D: .
CDR3: ASSLGPDSGNTIY

V: TRBV3-1
J: TRBJ2-5
D: TRBD2
CDR3: ASSQLAGVVSQETQY

V: TRBV5-1
J: TRBJ2-3
D: .
CDR3: ASSPGQTTDTQY

V: TRBV2
J: TRBJ2-7
D: .
CDR3: ASTDVGYEQY

V: TRBV2
J: TRBJ1-1
D: TRBD1
CDR3: ASSLTGTGGTEAF

V: TRBV7-8
J: TRBJ2-1
D: TRBD1
CDR3: ASSRLGQGHNEQF

V: TRBV5-5
J: TRBJ2-7
D: .
CDR3: ASSYFSNEQY

V: TRBV28
J: TRBJ2-3
D: TRBD2
CDR3: ASTRGGRADTQY

V: TRBV12-3/TRBV12-4
J: TRBJ2-1
D: TRBD2
CDR3: ASRAGGAGPEQF

V: TRBV4-2
J: TRBJ2-3
D: .
CDR3: ASSHGRGGADTQY

V: TRBV28
J: TRBJ1-1
D: .
CDR3: ASRVRGGTEAF

V: TRBV19
J: TRBJ1-1
D: .
CDR3: ASSSQVNTEAF

V: TRBV6-1
J: TRBJ2-7
D: TRBD2
CDR3: ASSRSGGYEQY

V: TRBV5-1
J: TRBJ2-3
D: TRBD2
CDR3: ASSLGAGGPLADTQY

V: TRBV20-1
J: TRBJ1-6
D: .
CDR3: SARVGGKGNSPLH

V: TRBV18
J: TRBJ2-1
D: .
CDR3: ASSLTSNEQF

V: TRBV12-3/TRBV12-4
J: TRBJ1-1
D: .
CDR3: ASSPSRGQANWSAF

V: TRBV7-2
J: TRBJ1-3
D: .
CDR3: ASSSLGGSGNTIY

V: TRBV9
J: TRBJ1-1
D: .
CDR3: ASSPSLAAEAF

V: TRBV7-2
J: TRBJ2-3
D: .
CDR3: ASSLVGGDTQY

V: TRBV9
J: TRBJ1-2
D: TRBD1
CDR3: ASSVAGTDSYGYT

V: TRBV4-1
J: TRBJ1-1
D: TRBD1
CDR3: ASSQVAKGQGLGGTEAF

V: TRBV20-1
J: TRBJ2-3
D: .
CDR3: SAMPGLMNTDTQY

V: TRBV5-6
J: TRBJ2-3
D: TRBD1
CDR3: ASSTPGQGDRTDTQY

V: TRBV7-2
J: TRBJ2-1
D: TRBD1
CDR3: ASSLDGQGTNEQF

V: TRBV5-1
J: TRBJ2-3
D: .
CDR3: ASSLGGVATDTQY

V: TRBV7-2
J: TRBJ1-5
D: TRBD1
CDR3: ASSLVGTGGHNQPQH

V: TRBV11-2
J: TRBJ1-1
D: .
CDR3: ACSLPLLPGYTEAF

V: TRBV29-1
J: TRBJ1-1
D: .
CDR3: SVDQGEAF

V: TRBV5-5
J: TRBJ2-5
D: TRBD2
CDR3: ASSLRAGGQETQY

V: TRBV7-2
J: TRBJ1-1
D: TRBD1
CDR3: ASSLGQVTTEAF

V: TRBV3-1
J: TRBJ1-5
D: .
CDR3: ASSQEAGQPQH

V: TRBV3-1
J: TRBJ2-1
D: .
CDR3: ASSQGSWGQF

V: TRBV5-4
J: TRBJ2-1
D: TRBD2
CDR3: ASSVPGLAGTDEQF

V: TRBV24-1
J: TRBJ2-5
D: .
CDR3: ATSGAGTGLTQY

V: TRBV12-3/TRBV12-4
J: TRBJ1-5
D: .
CDR3: ASSLGPGRVSQPQH

V: TRBV4-3
J: TRBJ1-2
D: .
CDR3: ASSQDWSQLPNYGYT